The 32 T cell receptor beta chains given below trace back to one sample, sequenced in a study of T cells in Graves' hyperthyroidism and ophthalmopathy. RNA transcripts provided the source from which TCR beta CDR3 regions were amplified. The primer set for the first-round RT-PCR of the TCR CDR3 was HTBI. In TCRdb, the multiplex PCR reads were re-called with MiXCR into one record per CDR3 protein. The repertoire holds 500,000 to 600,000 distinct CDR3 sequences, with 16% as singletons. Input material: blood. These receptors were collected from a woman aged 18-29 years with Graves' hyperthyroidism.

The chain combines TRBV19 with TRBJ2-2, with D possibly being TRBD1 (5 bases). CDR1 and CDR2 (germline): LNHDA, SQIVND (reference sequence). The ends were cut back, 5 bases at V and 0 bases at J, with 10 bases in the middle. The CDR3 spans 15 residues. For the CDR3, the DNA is TGTGCCAGTAGTCGTTGGGGCTCGAACACCGGGGAGCTGTTTTTT. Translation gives CASSRWGSNTGELFF.

CDR3 in amino acids: CAISGEGVVYGYTF. DNA for the CDR3: TGTGCCATCAGTGGGGAGGGCGTTGTCTATGGCTACACCTTC. This rearrangement joins TRBV10-3 to TRBJ1-2; D is undetermined. This CDR3 region has 14 residues. From germline, CDR1 is ENHRY and CDR2 SYGVKD. Between the trimmed V and J ends, which lost 4 bases and 4 bases, there was a span of 13 bases.

CDR3 bases: TGCAGTGCTTTGACAGGGGGCGAGGAAAAACTGTTTTTT. Translating it yields CSALTGGEEKLFF. V and J are TRBV20-1 and TRBJ1-4, with 10 bases lining up with TRBD1. There are 13 residues in the CDR3. Germline V lookup: CDR1 DFQATT, CDR2 SNEGSKA (reference sequence). V was clipped by 5 bases and J by 8 bases; unmatched bases: 5.

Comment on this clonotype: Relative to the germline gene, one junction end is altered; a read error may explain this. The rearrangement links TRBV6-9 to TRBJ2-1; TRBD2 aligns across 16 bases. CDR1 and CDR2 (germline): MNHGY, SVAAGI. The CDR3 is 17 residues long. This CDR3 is CASSELGLAGGPNEQFF. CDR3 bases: TGCGCCAGCAGTGAGCTGGGACTAGCGGGAGGGCCCAATGAGCAGTTCTTC.

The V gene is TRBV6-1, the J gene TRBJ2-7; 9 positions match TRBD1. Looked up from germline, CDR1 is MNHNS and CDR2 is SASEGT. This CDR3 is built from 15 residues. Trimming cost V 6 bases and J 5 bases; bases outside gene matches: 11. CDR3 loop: CASRGPGQGSHEQYF. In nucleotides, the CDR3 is TGTGCCAGCAGGGGACCGGGACAGGGTTCCCACGAGCAGTACTTC.

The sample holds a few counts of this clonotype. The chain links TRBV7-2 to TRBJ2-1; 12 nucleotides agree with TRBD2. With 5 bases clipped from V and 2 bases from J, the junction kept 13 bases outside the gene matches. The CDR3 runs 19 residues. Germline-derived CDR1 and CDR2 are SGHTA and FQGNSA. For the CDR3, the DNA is TGTGCCAGCAGCCAAAACTTCCCGGGGACTAGCGGGCCCTACAATGAGCAGTTCTTC. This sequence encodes CASSQNFPGTSGPYNEQFF.

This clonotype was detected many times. CDR3 DNA: TGCGCCAGCAGCTTGGGGGCGTACACCGGGGAGCTGTTTTTT. As protein: CASSLGAYTGELFF. The chain combines TRBV5-1 with TRBJ2-2; D call uncertain. The CDR3 loop spans 14 amino acids. Germline V lookup: CDR1 SGHRS, CDR2 YFSETQ. V was shortened by 0 bases and J by 3 bases, with 6 bases between the two germline ends.

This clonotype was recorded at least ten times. The DNA for the CDR3 is TGTGCCAGCTCACCAGTGGACTATGGCTACACCTTC. Encoded protein: CASSPVDYGYTF. V gene TRBV18 combines with J gene TRBJ1-2; D ambiguous. CDR3 size: 12 residues. Deletions cut 2 bases from V and 3 bases from J, with 4 bases between. Per germline, CDR1 KGHSH and CDR2 LQKENI.

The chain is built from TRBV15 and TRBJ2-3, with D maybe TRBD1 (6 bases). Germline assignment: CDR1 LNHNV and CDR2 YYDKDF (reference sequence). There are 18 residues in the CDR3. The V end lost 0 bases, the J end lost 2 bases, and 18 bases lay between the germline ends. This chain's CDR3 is CATSRERGIGAATDTQYF. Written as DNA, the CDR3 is TGTGCCACCAGCAGAGAGAGGGGGATCGGAGCCGCCACAGATACGCAGTATTTT.

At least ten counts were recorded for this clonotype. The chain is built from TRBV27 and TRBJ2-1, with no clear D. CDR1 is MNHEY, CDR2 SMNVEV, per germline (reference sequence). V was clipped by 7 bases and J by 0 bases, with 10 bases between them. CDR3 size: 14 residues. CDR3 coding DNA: TGTGCCAGCACCCCGCGACCCTCCTACAATGAGCAGTTCTTC. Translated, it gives CASTPRPSYNEQFF.

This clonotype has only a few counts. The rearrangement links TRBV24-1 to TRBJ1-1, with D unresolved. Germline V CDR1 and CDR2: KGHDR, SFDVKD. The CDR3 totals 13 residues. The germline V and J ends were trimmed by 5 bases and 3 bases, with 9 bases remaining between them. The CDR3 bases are TGTGCCACCAGTGTAGGTGGGGACACTGAAGCTTTCTTT. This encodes CATSVGGDTEAFF.

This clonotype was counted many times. CDR3 loop: CSVEGGAHETQYF. CDR3 DNA sequence: TGCAGCGTTGAAGGGGGTGCCCACGAGACCCAGTACTTC. This rearrangement joins TRBV29-1 to TRBJ2-5; D is unresolved. V was cut by 1 base and J by 5 bases, with 11 bases left in between. This CDR3 is 13 amino acids long. The V gene's germline CDR1 is SQVTM and CDR2 ANQGSEA.

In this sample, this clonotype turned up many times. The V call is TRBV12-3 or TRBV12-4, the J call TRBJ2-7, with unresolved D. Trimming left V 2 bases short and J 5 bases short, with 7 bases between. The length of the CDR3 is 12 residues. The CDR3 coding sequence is TGTGCCAGCAGTTTATTGAGTAACGAGCAGTACTTC. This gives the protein CASSLLSNEQYF.

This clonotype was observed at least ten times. CDR3 residues: CASSLTSGGDEQFF. In DNA form, the CDR3 reads TGTGCCAGCAGCTTGACTAGCGGGGGCGATGAGCAGTTCTTC. The chain recombines TRBV7-9 with TRBJ2-1; 12 bases are shared with TRBD2. The CDR3 sequence is 14 residues long. V lost 3 bases to trimming and J lost 8 bases; unmatched junction nucleotides: 2. Per the germline V gene, CDR1 is SEHNR and CDR2 is FQNEAQ (reference sequence).

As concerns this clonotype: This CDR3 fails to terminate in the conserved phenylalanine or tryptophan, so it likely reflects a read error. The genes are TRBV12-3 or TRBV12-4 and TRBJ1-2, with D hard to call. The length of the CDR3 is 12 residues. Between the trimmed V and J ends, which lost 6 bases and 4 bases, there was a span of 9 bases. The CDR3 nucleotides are TGTGCCAGCAGCCTCCGGGCCTATGGCTACACCCTC. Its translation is CASSLRAYGYTL.

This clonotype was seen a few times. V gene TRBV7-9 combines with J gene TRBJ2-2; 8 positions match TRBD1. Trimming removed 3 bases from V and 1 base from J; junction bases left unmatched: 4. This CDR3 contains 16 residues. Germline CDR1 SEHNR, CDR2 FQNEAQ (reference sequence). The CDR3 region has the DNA TGTGCCAGCAGCTTGACAGGGGCCGGGAACACCGGGGAGCTGTTTTTT. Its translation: CASSLTGAGNTGELFF. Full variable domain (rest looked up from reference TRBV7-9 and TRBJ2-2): DTGVSQNPRHKITKRGQNVTFRCDPISEHNRLYWYRQTLGQGPEFLTYFQNEAQLEKSRLLSDRFSAERPKGSFSTLEIQRTEQGDSAMYLCASSLTGAGNTGELFFGEGSRLTVL.

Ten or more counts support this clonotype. CDR3 bases: TGCGCCAGCGCGTTCCCAGATGGCGGGGGAGAGCAGTACTTC. Its protein product is CASAFPDGGGEQYF. V gene TRBV5-1 combines with J gene TRBJ2-7; 7 bases map to TRBD2. V lost 7 bases to trimming and J lost 7 bases; unmatched junction nucleotides: 14. The CDR3 extends over 14 amino acids. Germline V lookup: CDR1 SGHRS, CDR2 YFSETQ. Full variable domain (outside the CDR3, taken from reference TRBV5-1 and TRBJ2-7): KAGVTQTPRYLIKTRGQQVTLSCSPISGHRSVSWYQQTPGQGLQFLFEYFSETQRNKGNFPGRFSGRQFSNSRSEMNVSTLELGDSALYLCASAFPDGGGEQYFGPGTRLTVT.

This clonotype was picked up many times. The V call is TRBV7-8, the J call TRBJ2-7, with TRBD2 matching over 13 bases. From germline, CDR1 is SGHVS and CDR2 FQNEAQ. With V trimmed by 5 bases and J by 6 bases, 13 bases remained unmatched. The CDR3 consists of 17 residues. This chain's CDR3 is CASSTRTSGRWRSEQYF. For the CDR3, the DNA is TGTGCCAGCAGCACCCGGACTAGCGGGAGATGGAGAAGCGAGCAGTACTTC.

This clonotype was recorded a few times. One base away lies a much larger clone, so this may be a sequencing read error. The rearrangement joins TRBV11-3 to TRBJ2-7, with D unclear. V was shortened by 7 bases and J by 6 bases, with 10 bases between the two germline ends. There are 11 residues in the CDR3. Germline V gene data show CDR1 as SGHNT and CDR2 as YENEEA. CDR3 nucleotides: TGTGCCAGCAACTTGACGAGCGAGCAGTACTTC. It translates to CASNLTSEQYF.

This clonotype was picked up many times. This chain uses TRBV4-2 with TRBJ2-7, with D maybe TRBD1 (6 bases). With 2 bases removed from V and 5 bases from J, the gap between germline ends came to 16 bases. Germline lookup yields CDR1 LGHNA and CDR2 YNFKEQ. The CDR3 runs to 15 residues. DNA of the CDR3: TGTGCCAGCAGCCAACTCCGGGACATCACGGACGAGCAGTACTTC. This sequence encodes CASSQLRDITDEQYF.

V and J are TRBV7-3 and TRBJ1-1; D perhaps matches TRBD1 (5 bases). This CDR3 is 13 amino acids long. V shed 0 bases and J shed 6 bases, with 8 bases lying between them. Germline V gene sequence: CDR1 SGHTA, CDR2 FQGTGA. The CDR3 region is CASSLTRDAEAFF. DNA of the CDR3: TGTGCCAGCAGCTTAACCCGGGACGCTGAAGCTTTCTTT.

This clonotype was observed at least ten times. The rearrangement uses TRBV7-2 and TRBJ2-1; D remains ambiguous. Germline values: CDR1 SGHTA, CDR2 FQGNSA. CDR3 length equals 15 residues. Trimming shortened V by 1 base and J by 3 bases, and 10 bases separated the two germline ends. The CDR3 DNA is TGTGCCAGCAGCTTAGATGGGATAAACTACAATGAGCAGTTCTTC. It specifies CASSLDGINYNEQFF.

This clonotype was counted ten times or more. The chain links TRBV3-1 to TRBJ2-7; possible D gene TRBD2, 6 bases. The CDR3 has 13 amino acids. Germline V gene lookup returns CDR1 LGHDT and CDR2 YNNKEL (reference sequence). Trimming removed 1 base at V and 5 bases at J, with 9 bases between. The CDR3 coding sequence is TGTGCCAGCAGCCAAGGTGGAGGGAACGAGCAGTACTTC. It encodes CASSQGGGNEQYF.

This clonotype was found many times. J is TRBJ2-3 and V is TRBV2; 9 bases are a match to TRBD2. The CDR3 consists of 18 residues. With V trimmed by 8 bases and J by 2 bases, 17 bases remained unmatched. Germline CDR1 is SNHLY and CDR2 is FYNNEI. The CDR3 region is CASHGFGAGGIHTDTQYF. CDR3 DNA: TGTGCCAGCCACGGTTTCGGAGCGGGAGGAATACACACAGATACGCAGTATTTT.

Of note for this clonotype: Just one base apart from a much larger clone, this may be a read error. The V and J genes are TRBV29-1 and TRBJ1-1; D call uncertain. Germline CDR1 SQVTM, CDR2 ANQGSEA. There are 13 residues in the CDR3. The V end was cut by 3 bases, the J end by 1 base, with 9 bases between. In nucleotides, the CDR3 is TGCAGCGTTGACGTCCGGGCGAACACTGAAGCTTTCTTT. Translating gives CSVDVRANTEAFF. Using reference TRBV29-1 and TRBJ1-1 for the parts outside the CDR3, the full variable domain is SAVISQKPSRDICQRGTSLTIQCQVDSQVTMMFWYRQQPGQSLTLIATANQGSEATYESGFVIDKFPISRPNLTFSTLTVSNMSPEDSSIYLCSVDVRANTEAFFGQGTRLTVV.

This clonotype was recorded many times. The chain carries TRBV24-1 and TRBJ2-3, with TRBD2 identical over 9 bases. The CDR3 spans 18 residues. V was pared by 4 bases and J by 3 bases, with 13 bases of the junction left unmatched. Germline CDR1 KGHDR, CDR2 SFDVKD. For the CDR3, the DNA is TGTGCCACCAGTGACCCAGTGGGTAGCGGGGGTGGAACAGATACGCAGTATTTT. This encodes CATSDPVGSGGGTDTQYF.

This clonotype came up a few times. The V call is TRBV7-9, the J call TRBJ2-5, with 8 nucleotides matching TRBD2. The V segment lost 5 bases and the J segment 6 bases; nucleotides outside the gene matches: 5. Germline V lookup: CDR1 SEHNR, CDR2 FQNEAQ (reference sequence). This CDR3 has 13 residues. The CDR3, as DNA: TGTGCCAGCAGCGGTTTAGCGGGACAGACCCAGTACTTC. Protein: CASSGLAGQTQYF.

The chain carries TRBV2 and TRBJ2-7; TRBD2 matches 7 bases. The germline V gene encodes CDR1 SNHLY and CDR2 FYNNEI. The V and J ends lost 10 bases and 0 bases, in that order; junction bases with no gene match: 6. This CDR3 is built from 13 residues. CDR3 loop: CATRLAASYEQYF. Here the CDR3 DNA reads TGTGCCACCCGACTAGCTGCCTCCTACGAGCAGTACTTC.

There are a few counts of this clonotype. The CDR3 nucleotides are TGTGCCACCAGTGATGAACCGGGACTCGGGTTAGATGAGCAGTTCTTC. Amino acid sequence: CATSDEPGLGLDEQFF. This chain links TRBV24-1 with TRBJ2-1; TRBD2 is a possible D gene (6 bases). V was clipped by 3 bases and J by 8 bases, with 19 bases between them. The CDR3 runs to 16 residues. The germline V gene has CDR1 KGHDR and CDR2 SFDVKD.

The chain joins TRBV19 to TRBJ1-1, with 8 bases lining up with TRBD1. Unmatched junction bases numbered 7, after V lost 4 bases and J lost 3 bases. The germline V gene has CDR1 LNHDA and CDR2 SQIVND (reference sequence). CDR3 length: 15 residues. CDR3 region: CASSRTGKTDTEAFF. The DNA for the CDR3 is TGTGCCAGTAGTAGGACAGGGAAAACAGACACTGAAGCTTTCTTT. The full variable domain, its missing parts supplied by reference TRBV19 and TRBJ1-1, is DGGITQSPKYLFRKEGQNVTLSCEQNLNHDAMYWYRQDPGQGLRLIYYSQIVNDFQKGDIAEGYSVSREKKESFPLTVTSAQKNPTAFYLCASSRTGKTDTEAFFGQGTRLTVV.

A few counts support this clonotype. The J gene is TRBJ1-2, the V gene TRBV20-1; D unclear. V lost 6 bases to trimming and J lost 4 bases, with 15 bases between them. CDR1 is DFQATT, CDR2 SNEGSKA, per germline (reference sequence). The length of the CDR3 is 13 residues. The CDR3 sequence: CSASRSVSYGYTF. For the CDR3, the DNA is TGCAGTGCAAGCCGATCAGTGAGCTATGGCTACACCTTC.

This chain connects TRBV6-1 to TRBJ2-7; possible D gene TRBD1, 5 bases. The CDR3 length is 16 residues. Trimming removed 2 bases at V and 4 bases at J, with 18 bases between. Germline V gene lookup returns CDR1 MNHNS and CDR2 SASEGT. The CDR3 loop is CASSERGRQLFYEQYF. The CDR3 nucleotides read TGTGCCAGCAGTGAAAGGGGTAGGCAGCTCTTTTACGAGCAGTACTTC.